These 9 T cell receptor beta chains originate from one sample sequenced in a study of T cells in Graves' hyperthyroidism and ophthalmopathy (dated by TCRdb to the late 2010s). Library creation used multiplex PCR. Sequencing instrument: Illumina HiSeq 2000. TCR beta CDR3 regions were amplified from RNA transcripts. A first-round RT-PCR of the TCR CDR3 used the HTBI primer set with the Qiagen OneStep RT-PCR kit. The raw public data were reprocessed by TCRdb itself: fastp quality trimming at Q25, MiXCR clonotype calling, in-frame beta chains only. Here each entry gathers all rows of one CDR3 protein and keeps the most common genes and DNA. The sample table holds over 200,000 distinct CDR3 sequences, of which about 17% were seen once. In total, the top ten clones hold roughly two fifths of the sample. Specimen: blood. Receptor source: a man aged 35 to 55 with Graves' hyperthyroidism.

This clonotype was seen many times. The V and J genes are TRBV6-1 and TRBJ1-1; 8 nucleotides match TRBD1. The CDR3 loop spans 14 amino acids. With V trimmed by 1 base and J by 10 bases, 8 bases remained unmatched. Looked up from germline, CDR1 is MNHNS and CDR2 is SASEGT. CDR3: CASSEGQGAQVAFF. The CDR3, as DNA: TGTGCCAGCAGTGAAGGCCAGGGGGCCCAGGTAGCTTTCTTT.

This clonotype has a handful of counts. The CDR3 nucleotides read TGCGCCAGCAGCTTGGGTTATAAGGGGCCTCACACCGGGGAGCTGTTTTTT. Protein product: CASSLGYKGPHTGELFF. The V gene is TRBV5-1, the J gene TRBJ2-2; maybe TRBD1 (5 bases). Germline V gives CDR1 SGHRS, CDR2 YFSETQ. This CDR3 has 17 amino acids. Trimming shortened V by 0 bases and J by 3 bases, and 15 bases separated the two germline ends.

With regard to this clonotype: Compared with germline, one end of the junction differs, possibly owing to a read error. This chain joins TRBV4-2 and TRBJ2-1; no reliable D call. Looked up from germline, CDR1 is LGHNA and CDR2 is YNFKEQ. CDR3 length: 15 amino acids. The CDR3 nucleotides are TGTACCAGCAGCCAAGATCGTTCCCAAATGGGTGAGCAGTTCTTC. Encoded protein: CTSSQDRSQMGEQFF.

Many counts were recorded for this clonotype. The rearrangement links TRBV2 to TRBJ2-6; D is unclear. The length of the CDR3 is 16 residues. V lost 2 bases and J 2 bases, leaving 10 bases between the germline ends. Germline CDR1 SNHLY, CDR2 FYNNEI. Here the CDR3 DNA reads TGTGCCAGCAGTGAAAGGGCAGTTGCTGGGGCCAACGTCCTGACTTTC. This encodes CASSERAVAGANVLTF. The full variable domain, with the rest looked up from reference TRBV2 and TRBJ2-6, is EPEVTQTPSHQVTQMGQEVILRCVPISNHLYFYWYRQILGQKVEFLVSFYNNEISEKSEIFDDQFSVERPDGSNFTLKIRSTKLEDSAMYFCASSERAVAGANVLTFGAGSRLTVL.

This clonotype was observed many times. The gene calls are TRBV28 and TRBJ1-1; 9 bases align to TRBD1. This CDR3 region has 14 residues. After removal of 2 bases from V and 3 bases from J, the junction contained 1 base not matched to a gene. CDR1 MDHEN and CDR2 SYDVKM come from the germline V gene. The CDR3 sequence is CASSLRQGDTEAFF. In DNA, the CDR3 is TGTGCCAGCAGTTTAAGACAGGGGGACACTGAAGCTTTCTTT.

This clonotype showed up many times. The chain has TRBV6-1 and TRBJ2-7; 9 bases line up with TRBD2. This CDR3 is 16 amino acids long. With 5 bases clipped from V and 5 bases from J, the junction kept 13 bases outside the gene matches. From germline, CDR1 is MNHNS and CDR2 SASEGT. The CDR3 coding sequence is TGTGCCAGCAGTCCACCCGGGACTAGCCGGTACGACGAGCAGTACTTC. It is translated as CASSPPGTSRYDEQYF.

This clonotype was seen ten or more times. The chain employs TRBV20-1 and TRBJ2-5, with 9 bases that match TRBD2. The CDR3 spans 15 residues. Per germline, CDR1 DFQATT and CDR2 SNEGSKA (reference sequence). V shed 2 bases, J shed 7 bases, and the junction held 11 bases outside the gene matches. CDR3 bases: TGCAGTGCTAGATCCTCAAGCGGGGGGTACGGGACCCAGTACTTC. It specifies CSARSSSGGYGTQYF.

This clonotype was observed a handful of times. V is TRBV28 and J is TRBJ1-2, with a possible D match to TRBD1 (6 bases). V shed 5 bases and J shed 6 bases, with 19 bases lying between them. The CDR3 sequence is 15 residues long. CDR1 and CDR2 (germline): MDHEN, SYDVKM. CDR3 sequence reads: CASSTPGDIYHGYTF. Written as DNA, the CDR3 is TGTGCCAGCAGTACCCCTGGGGACATATACCATGGCTACACCTTC.

This clonotype turned up a few times. The chain combines TRBV10-3 with TRBJ2-7; no reliable D call. Germline CDR1 ENHRY, CDR2 SYGVKD. The CDR3 is 13 residues long. Trimming stripped 3 bases from V and 2 bases from J, with 8 bases between. The chain's CDR3 is CAISDLTTYEQYF. The CDR3 region has the DNA TGTGCCATCAGTGATCTCACTACCTACGAGCAGTACTTC.